The T cell receptor (beta chain) under discussion was sequenced for a study of T cell repertoires in cytomegalovirus infection. Background on the study: Indications came from public TCR beta signatures; they pointed to CMV infection and to a matching HLA type. Study findings and constraints: CMV-specific TCR beta clonotypes restricted by HLA-C dominated the ex vivo response. Totalled public TCR beta family frequency picked out people who carried CMV plus the relevant HLA.

The ends lost 8 bases at V and 2 bases at J; junction bases unmatched: 8. Looked up from germline, CDR1 is MNHEY and CDR2 is SMNVEV (reference sequence). This CDR3 spans 15 amino acids. This clonotype came up a few times. Antigen unknown. TCRdb re-derived calls from the reads in MiXCR, one entry per CDR3 protein. Here the sample spans a few hundred thousand distinct CDR3 sequences, less than 30% being singletons. Input material: PBMCs. This clonotype was obtained from a human donor in good health (CMV status not recorded). Some clones in this sample may be carry-over from other donors' samples. The rearrangement links TRBV27 to TRBJ2-2, with 7 positions matching TRBD2. The CDR3 spells CASRPWGGNTGELFF. CDR3 bases: TGTGCCAGCCGACCCTGGGGGGGAAACACCGGGGAGCTGTTTTTT.